These T cell receptor beta chains were read from a single sample in a study of T cell responses to AZD1222 COVID-19 vaccine. Libraries were prepared by immunoSEQ multiplex PCR; TCRdb keeps only in-frame clonotypes and omits some of them. The sample records just under 90,000 clones, roughly 87% being singletons. The sequences come from peripheral blood, collected on day 0 of AZD1222 vaccination. These receptor sequences come from an adult in good health. CDR3s include the opening cysteine and the closing phenylalanine or tryptophan. The order of the fields is D gene, clone size, V gene, J gene, CDR3 DNA, CDR3 protein. D genes are given only for firm matches. Rows may omit the clone size; those that give it use once, few, many or a size class.

>NA|few|TRBV30|TRBJ2-4
TGTGCCTTTGGGCTCGAGGGAAAAAACATTCAGTACTTC
CAFGLEGKNIQYF
>NA|NA|TRBV28|TRBJ1-3
TGTGCCAGCAGTTTATCCGGCCTCGGCCCAGGAAACACCATATATTTT
CASSLSGLGPGNTIYF
>NA|NA|TRBV6-5|TRBJ1-2
TGTGCCAGCAGCCGGGGATTCAATGGCTACACCTTC
CASSRGFNGYTF
>NA|NA|TRBV28|TRBJ1-5
TGTGCCAGCAGTTCATGGACAGCACAGGGTCGTCAGCCCCAGCATTTT
CASSSWTAQGRQPQHF
>TRBD1|NA|TRBV19|TRBJ2-5
TGTGCCAGTAGTATTGAGACAGGGGGCAGTTTGGAGACCCAGTACTTC
CASSIETGGSLETQYF
>NA|NA|TRBV6-4|TRBJ1-1
TGTGCCAGCAGGGCCGACAGGTTGAACACTGAAGCTTTCTTT
CASRADRLNTEAFF
>NA|NA|TRBV12-3/TRBV12-4|TRBJ1-1
TGTGCCAGCCTACTGAACACTGAAGCTTTCTTT
CASLLNTEAFF
>NA|NA|TRBV7-2|TRBJ2-2
TGTGCCAGCAGCTTGGATCCCACCGGGGAGCTGTTTTTT
CASSLDPTGELFF
>TRBD2|NA|TRBV28|TRBJ2-1
TGTGCCAGCAGCACGTACGTGGCGGGAGGTACCTACAATGAGCAGTTCTTC
CASSTYVAGGTYNEQFF
>NA|NA|TRBV24-1|TRBJ1-2
TGTGCCACCAGTGACACCACTCCCCTTGGAGGGGACTATGGCTACACCTTC
CATSDTTPLGGDYGYTF
>TRBD1|NA|TRBV5-3|TRBJ2-7
TGTGCCAGAAGCTTAAGGGACAGGGGATACTACGAGCAGTACTTC
CARSLRDRGYYEQYF
>NA|NA|TRBV28|TRBJ1-1
TGTGCCAGCAGGCCAACAGGGAACACTGAAGCTTTCTTT
CASRPTGNTEAFF
>NA|NA|TRBV18|TRBJ1-6
TGTGCCAGCTCACTCCGGGACGGCTATAATTCACCCCTCCACTTT
CASSLRDGYNSPLHF
>TRBD1|NA|TRBV28|TRBJ2-5
TGTGCCAGCAGTCTATGGACAGGGATCCAAGAGACCCAGTACTTC
CASSLWTGIQETQYF
>NA|NA|TRBV28|TRBJ2-7
TGTGCCAGCAGTTTGGTTTTGGGGGATAAATGGTACTTC
CASSLVLGDKWYF
>NA|NA|TRBV2|TRBJ2-1
TGTGCCAGCAGTGAAGCCCCATATGAGCAGTTCTTC
CASSEAPYEQFF
>NA|NA|TRBV5-1|TRBJ2-7
TGCGCCAGCAGCTTGAGGCGGGGTGAGCAGTACTTC
CASSLRRGEQYF
>TRBD2|once|TRBV7-2|TRBJ2-2
TGTGCCAGCAGCTTCCCCCTAGCGGGAGGAGATACCGGGGAGCTGTTTTTT
CASSFPLAGGDTGELFF
>NA|once|TRBV7-9|TRBJ2-3
TGTGCCAGCAGCAAAGATGTCAGGGGTTCGACGCAGTATTTT
CASSKDVRGSTQYF
>NA|NA|TRBV9|TRBJ1-1
TGTGCCAGCAGCGGTGGGGTTGGGACTGAAGCTTTCTTT
CASSGGVGTEAFF
>TRBD1|NA|TRBV7-2|TRBJ2-7
TGTGCCAGCAGCCTATCCGTGGTTCCAGGGGGCGGCTACGAGCAGTACTTC
CASSLSVVPGGGYEQYF
>TRBD1|NA|TRBV7-9|TRBJ2-2
TGTGCCAGCAGCTCCCGGACAGGGATCGCCGGGGAGCTGTTTTTT
CASSSRTGIAGELFF
>TRBD1|NA|TRBV6-1|TRBJ1-6
TGTGCCAGCAGTGAACGACAGGGCCTAGCCCTCCACTTT
CASSERQGLALHF
>TRBD2|NA|TRBV5-6|TRBJ2-7
TGTGCCAGCAGTCATCGACTAGCGGGAGGTCTCTACGAGCAGTACTTC
CASSHRLAGGLYEQYF
>NA|NA|TRBV27|TRBJ2-2
TGTGCCAGCAGTTTCCTTGGACAGCTTCGGAACACCGGGGAGCTGTTTTTT
CASSFLGQLRNTGELFF
>TRBD2|NA|TRBV14|TRBJ2-1
TGTGCCAGCAGCCAAGCCCCCCGTGCGGGAGGGCTGGATGAGCAGTTCTTC
CASSQAPRAGGLDEQFF
>TRBD2|NA|TRBV27|TRBJ2-7
TGTGCCAGCAGTTTATTTGCTGGGACTAGCTCCTACGAGCAGTACTTC
CASSLFAGTSSYEQYF
>TRBD1|NA|TRBV27|TRBJ1-5
TGTGCCAGCAGTCAGACAGGGTCAGGGCAGCCCCAGCATTTT
CASSQTGSGQPQHF
>TRBD1|NA|TRBV28|TRBJ2-3
TGTGCCAGCAGCGCACCGGGACAGGGGGTTGGAGCAGATACGCAGTATTTT
CASSAPGQGVGADTQYF
>NA|NA|TRBV19|TRBJ2-7
TGTGCCAGTAGCACGGTTCCGAACTACGAGCAGTACTTC
CASSTVPNYEQYF
>TRBD1|NA|TRBV5-1|TRBJ1-5
TGCGCCAGCAGTCAAAGGACAGGGGAGGGTCAGCCCCAGCATTTT
CASSQRTGEGQPQHF
>NA|NA|TRBV12-3/TRBV12-4|TRBJ1-2
TGTGCCAGCACCACAAGGGGTTATGGCTACACCTTC
CASTTRGYGYTF
>NA|NA|TRBV7-3|TRBJ2-1
TGTGCCAGCAGCCCACTTCTGGGCCCGGGAATTGAGCAGTTCTTC
CASSPLLGPGIEQFF
>TRBD1|few|TRBV11-1|TRBJ1-4
TGTGCCAGCAGCCGACAGGGGTCAACTAATGAAAAACTGTTTTTT
CASSRQGSTNEKLFF
>NA|NA|TRBV28|TRBJ1-1
TGTGCCAGCAGTTTTGGAGGGGAATCGATGATGAACACTGAAGCTTTCTTT
CASSFGGESMMNTEAFF
>NA|NA|TRBV6-5|TRBJ1-2
TGTGCCAGCAGTCTGGATGGCTACACCTTC
CASSLDGYTF
>TRBD2|NA|TRBV7-2|TRBJ2-1
TGTGCCAGCAGCTTAACCGGGACTAGCGGCCTCAGCGTGTACAATGAGCAGTTCTTC
CASSLTGTSGLSVYNEQFF
>NA|NA|TRBV4-2|TRBJ1-5
TGTGCCAGCAGCCAAGCGGGGGGGTTTCAGCCCCAGCATTTT
CASSQAGGFQPQHF
>TRBD1|NA|TRBV28|TRBJ1-5
TGTGCCAGCAGCCGCCAGGGGGGACAGTCTCAGCCCCAGCATTTT
CASSRQGGQSQPQHF
>TRBD1|once|TRBV19|TRBJ1-2
TGTGCCAGTAGGGGGGACAGGGAATCATTTAACTATGGCTACACCTTC
CASRGDRESFNYGYTF
>NA|NA|TRBV30|TRBJ1-1
TGTGCCTGGAATACCATGAACACTGAAGCTTTCTTT
CAWNTMNTEAFF
>TRBD1|NA|TRBV28|TRBJ1-4
TGTGCCAGCAGTTTCCCCCTCCCCGGGACAGGGTCGGCTAATGAAAAACTGTTTTTT
CASSFPLPGTGSANEKLFF
>NA|once|TRBV19|TRBJ2-4
TGTGCCAGTAGTCCCACAGGGACGAACATTCAGTACTTC
CASSPTGTNIQYF
>NA|NA|TRBV19|TRBJ1-5
TGTGCCAGTAGTATGGGTATAGGGTATCAGCCCCAGCATTTT
CASSMGIGYQPQHF